This T cell receptor (beta chain) originates from a study of response to subunit inactivated influenza vaccine. Findings and limits, study-wide: The study's authors posited that every seasonal influenza vaccination enlists few new T cells.

Many counts were recorded for this clonotype. Its antigen is undetermined. In TCRdb, the RT-PCR reads were re-called with MiXCR into one record per CDR3 protein. The data show about 160,000 distinct CDR3 sequences, with approximately 11% seen just once and approximately 13% held by the top ten. The input for sequencing was non-naive T cells sorted from PBMCs, taken 45 days after vaccination. This clonotype was sampled from a man between 45 and 60 years old who received an inactivated influenza vaccine.

The CDR3 nucleotides are TGCAGTGCCCCCGACAGGCAGGGGACCCAAGAGACCCAGTACTTC. Its translation is CSAPDRQGTQETQYF. The rearrangement links TRBV20-1 to TRBJ2-5; D possibly corresponds to TRBD1 (6 bases). Trimming removed 6 bases at V and 1 base at J, with 18 bases between. This CDR3 is 15 amino acids long. Germline V lookup: CDR1 DFQATT, CDR2 SNEGSKA (reference sequence).